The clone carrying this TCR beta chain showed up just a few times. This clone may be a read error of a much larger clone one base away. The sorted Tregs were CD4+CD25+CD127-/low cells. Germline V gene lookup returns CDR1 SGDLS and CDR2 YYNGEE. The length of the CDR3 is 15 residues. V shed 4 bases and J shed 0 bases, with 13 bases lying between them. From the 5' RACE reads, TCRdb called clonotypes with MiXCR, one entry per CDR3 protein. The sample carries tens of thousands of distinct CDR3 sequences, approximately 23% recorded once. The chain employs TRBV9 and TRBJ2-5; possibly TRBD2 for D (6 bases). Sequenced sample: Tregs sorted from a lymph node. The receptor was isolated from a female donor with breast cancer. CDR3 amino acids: CASSMTWTNQETQYF. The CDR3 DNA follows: TGTGCCAGCAGCATGACTTGGACTAACCAAGAGACCCAGTACTTC.